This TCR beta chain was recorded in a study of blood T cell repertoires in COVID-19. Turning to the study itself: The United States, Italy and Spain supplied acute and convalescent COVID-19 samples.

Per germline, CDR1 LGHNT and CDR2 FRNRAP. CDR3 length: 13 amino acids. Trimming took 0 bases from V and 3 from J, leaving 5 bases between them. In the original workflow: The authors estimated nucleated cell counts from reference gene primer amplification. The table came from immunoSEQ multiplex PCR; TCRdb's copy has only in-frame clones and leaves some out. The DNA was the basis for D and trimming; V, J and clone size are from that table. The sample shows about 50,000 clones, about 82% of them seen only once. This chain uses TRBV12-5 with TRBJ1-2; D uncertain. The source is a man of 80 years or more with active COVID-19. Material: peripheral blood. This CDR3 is CASGLVSDYGYTF. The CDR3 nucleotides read TGTGCTAGTGGTTTGGTTTCAGACTATGGCTACACCTTC.